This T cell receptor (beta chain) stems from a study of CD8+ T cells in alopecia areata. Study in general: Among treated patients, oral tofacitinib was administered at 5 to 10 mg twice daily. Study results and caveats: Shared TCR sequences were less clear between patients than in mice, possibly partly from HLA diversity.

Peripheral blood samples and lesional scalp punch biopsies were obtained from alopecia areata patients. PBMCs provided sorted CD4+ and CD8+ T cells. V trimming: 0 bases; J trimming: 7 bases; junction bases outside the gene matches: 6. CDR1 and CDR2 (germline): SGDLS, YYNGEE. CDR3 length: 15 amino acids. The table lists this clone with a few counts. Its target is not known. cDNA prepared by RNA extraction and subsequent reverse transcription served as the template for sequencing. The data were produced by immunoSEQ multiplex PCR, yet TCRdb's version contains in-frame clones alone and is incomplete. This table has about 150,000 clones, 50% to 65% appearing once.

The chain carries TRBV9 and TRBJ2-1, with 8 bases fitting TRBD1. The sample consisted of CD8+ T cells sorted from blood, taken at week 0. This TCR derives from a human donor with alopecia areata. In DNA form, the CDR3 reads TGTGCCAGCAGCGTAGGAGACAGGGGTGGGAATGAGCAGTTCTTC. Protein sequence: CASSVGDRGGNEQFF. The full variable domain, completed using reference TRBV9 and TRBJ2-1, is DSGVTQTPKHLITATGQRVTLRCSPRSGDLSVYWYQQSLDQGLQFLIQYYNGEERAKGNILERFSAQQFPDLHSELNLSSLELGDSALYFCASSVGDRGGNEQFFGPGTRLTVL.